This passage covers 4 T cell receptor beta chains from one sample sequenced in a study of molecular identifiers for immune sequencing clone quantification. TCRdb analysed the PCR reads with MiXCR anew, one entry per CDR3 protein. The table lists fewer than 10,000 distinct CDR3 sequences, approximately 19% of them singletons. Specimen: naive CD8+ T cells from blood, with Jurkat cell RNA spiked in. Described subset: FACS-sorted CD8+CD4-CCR7+CD45RA+ naive T cells. These receptors were taken from a human donor in good health. Some libraries in this study had Jurkat cell RNA spiked in.

This clonotype came up many times. Mismatch with germline at one junction end may stem from a read error. The chain links TRBV28 to TRBJ1-1, with D uncertain. The CDR3 is 15 residues long. Germline V gene lookup returns CDR1 MDHEN and CDR2 SYDVKM. The CDR3 loop reads CATHEWGGMSTEASF. The CDR3 nucleotides read TGTGCCACCCATGAGTGGGGTGGCATGAGCACTGAAGCTTCCTTT.

This clonotype came up many times. The CDR3 nucleotides read TGTGCCAGCGCCCCTAGCGGGTTGAATGAGCAGTTCTTC. Translated: CASAPSGLNEQFF. The J gene is TRBJ2-1, the V gene TRBV12-3 or TRBV12-4, with 8 bases aligning to TRBD2. Trimming at V came to 8 bases and at J to 7 bases, leaving 7 bases not matched to a gene. The CDR3 is made up of 13 amino acids.

The J gene is TRBJ2-1, the V gene TRBV7-2; D perhaps matches TRBD2 (5 bases). V was shortened by 5 bases and J by 6 bases, with 14 bases between the two germline ends. This CDR3 comprises 14 residues. Germline V gene sequence: CDR1 SGHTA, CDR2 FQGNSA. CDR3 sequence: CASSPLLGSNEQFF. CDR3 DNA: TGTGCCAGCAGCCCACTCCTGGGGAGCAATGAGCAGTTCTTC. The full variable domain, with the rest looked up from reference TRBV7-2 and TRBJ2-1, is GAGVSQSPSNKVTEKGKDVELRCDPISGHTALYWYRQSLGQGLEFLIYFQGNSAPDKSGLPSDRFSAERTGGSVSTLTIQRTQQEDSAVYLCASSPLLGSNEQFFGPGTRLTVL.

This clonotype is labeled medium-sized (0.01 to 0.1%). The chain uses TRBV2 and TRBJ2-3; D might be TRBD2 (7 bases). Looked up from germline, CDR1 is SNHLY and CDR2 is FYNNEI. There are 15 residues in the CDR3. The ends were cut back, 3 bases at V and 0 bases at J, with 10 bases in the middle. CDR3 protein: CASSEGGASTDTQYF. The CDR3 DNA sequence: TGTGCCAGCAGTGAGGGGGGGGCTAGCACAGATACGCAGTATTTT.